This T cell receptor (beta chain) was recorded in a study of PD-L1 blockade in urothelial cancer. Time point indicated: pretreatment peripheral blood. Trimming took off 1 base at V and 0 bases at J, with 7 bases between the two ends. Germline assignment: CDR1 MNHNS and CDR2 SASEGT. The CDR3 spans 15 residues. The repertoire was sequenced with immunoSEQ multiplex PCR; TCRdb's copy has only in-frame clones and lacks some. The table shows roughly 90,000 clones, with 80% to 90% occurring only once. This clone was counted a single time. The source was PBMCs, collected around atezolizumab (anti-PD-L1) treatment. The chain couples TRBV6-1 to TRBJ1-5, with D possibly being TRBD1 (6 bases). The receptor was derived from a woman of 80 years or more with urothelial cancer. DNA of the CDR3: TGTGCCAGCAGTGAAGAACAGGGTAGCAATCAGCCCCAGCATTTT. The encoded protein is CASSEEQGSNQPQHF.